What follows are 28 T cell receptor beta chains derived from one specimen sequenced in a study of CXCR3-negative and CXCR3-positive naive CD8 T cells. Study results and caveats: Hydrophobicity of TRB CDR3s was greater in CXCR3-positive naive cells than in CXCR3-negative naive cells.

Libraries of TRB cDNA were made by 5' RACE and carried UMIs. TCRdb re-analyzed the 5' RACE reads; it lists each CDR3 protein once, without DNA. The data include about 130,000 distinct CDR3 sequences; the top ten clones carry roughly 0.59%. Antigens of these TCRs are unknown. Source material: naive CXCR3+ CD8+ T cells from blood. Subset described: CD45RO-CCR7+CD27+CD95- naive CD8+ T cells expressing CXCR3 (TNR3+). These TCRs come from a human donor in good health. Some clones in this sample may be carry-over from other donors' samples.

The chain combines TRBV11-3 with TRBJ2-2; with no DNA, the TCRdb D assignment of TRBD1 cannot be verified. The CDR3 consists of 14 residues. The germline gives CDR1 SGHNT, CDR2 YENEEA. The CDR3: CASEDSLGAGELFF. Based on the CDR3 plus reference TRBV11-3 and TRBJ2-2, the full variable domain is EAGVVQSPRYKIIEKKQPVAFWCNPISGHNTLYWYLQNLGQGPELLIRYENEEAVDDSQLPKDRFSAERLKGVDSTLKIQPAELGDSAVYLCASEDSLGAGELFFGEGSRLTVL.

The chain has TRBV29-1 and TRBJ2-7; with no DNA, the TCRdb D assignment of TRBD1 cannot be verified. The CDR3 contains 12 residues. Germline values: CDR1 SQVTM, CDR2 ANQGSEA. This CDR3 is CSVGDTLFQQYF.

The rearrangement uses TRBV29-1 and TRBJ2-3; the TRBD2 assignment by TCRdb is unverifiable without DNA. Germline V gives CDR1 SQVTM, CDR2 ANQGSEA. The CDR3 spans 16 residues. The chain's CDR3 is CSVEDMASGRMDTQYF.

The CDR3 here is CASTGQGDVHSRNYGYTF. The chain joins TRBV5-8 to TRBJ1-2; no DNA is available, so the TRBD1 call from TCRdb remains unchecked. Germline-derived CDR1 and CDR2 are SGHTS and YDEGEE. The CDR3 runs to 18 residues. Using reference TRBV5-8 and TRBJ1-2 for the parts outside the CDR3, the full variable domain is EAGVTQSPTHLIKTRGQQATLRCSPISGHTSVYWYQQALGLGLQFLLWYDEGEERNRGNFPPRFSGRQFPNYSSELNVNALELEDSALYLCASTGQGDVHSRNYGYTFGSGTRLTVV.

V gene TRBV4-2 combines with J gene TRBJ2-7. The germline CDR1 and CDR2 sequences are LGHNA and YNFKEQ. The CDR3 is 11 amino acids. The chain's CDR3 is CASSPGVEQYF.

The chain is built from TRBV29-1 and TRBJ2-1; without DNA, the TCRdb call of TRBD1 cannot be checked. Germline CDR1 is SQVTM and CDR2 is ANQGSEA. This CDR3 contains 15 residues. CDR3 sequence: CSVLGQNPGRGEQFF.

The chain uses TRBV6-6 and TRBJ2-7; the TRBD2 assignment by TCRdb is unverifiable without DNA. CDR1 and CDR2 (germline): MNHNY, SVGAGI (reference sequence). The CDR3 spans 17 residues. CDR3 residues: CASSYSILGLAGDEQYF.

V is TRBV6-1 and J is TRBJ1-1; TCRdb names TRBD1, which stays unverified in the absence of DNA. The CDR3 has 15 residues. Per germline, CDR1 MNHNS and CDR2 SASEGT. The CDR3 sequence is CASSEKAAMNTEAFF.

CDR3 sequence reads: CASSDRGSDTQYF. The chain uses TRBV28 and TRBJ2-3; the D call from TCRdb, TRBD2, cannot be confirmed without DNA. The CDR3 consists of 13 residues. Germline V lookup: CDR1 MDHEN, CDR2 SYDVKM. The variable domain in full, with the rest retrieved from reference TRBV28 and TRBJ2-3, is DVKVTQSSRYLVKRTGEKVFLECVQDMDHENMFWYRQDPGLGLRLIYFSYDVKMKEKGDIPEGYSVSREKKERFSLILESASTNQTSMYLCASSDRGSDTQYFGPGTRLTVL.

CDR3 protein: CASSLSFRGIHGYTF. The chain couples TRBV27 to TRBJ1-2; TCRdb designates TRBD1, a call that cannot be tested without DNA. This CDR3 is built from 15 residues. Germline assignment: CDR1 MNHEY and CDR2 SMNVEV (reference sequence).

V usage is TRBV10-3 and J usage is TRBJ2-7. Germline loops: CDR1 ENHRY, CDR2 SYGVKD. CDR3 size: 15 residues. CDR3 sequence: CAISESVGGFYEQYF.

V and J are TRBV6-5 and TRBJ2-1; checking the TCRdb D call of TRBD2 is not possible without DNA. CDR3 length: 19 residues. The germline V gene has CDR1 MNHEY and CDR2 SVGAGI. CDR3 amino acids: CASSYDRGTSGGAFVEQFF.

This rearrangement joins TRBV29-1 to TRBJ2-1. The CDR3 consists of 13 residues. The germline V gene has CDR1 SQVTM and CDR2 ANQGSEA. CDR3 protein: CSVEESSHNEQFF.

J is TRBJ2-7 and V is TRBV19. The CDR3 has 15 residues. Germline loops: CDR1 LNHDA, CDR2 SQIVND (reference sequence). This CDR3 is CASSVSAGDTYEQYF.

The rearrangement joins TRBV11-3 to TRBJ2-5; TCRdb picks TRBD1, but there is no DNA to check that call. This CDR3 is built from 14 residues. The V gene's germline CDR1 is SGHNT and CDR2 YENEEA. CDR3 sequence reads: CASSSPGQQETQYF.

The V gene is TRBV7-9, the J gene TRBJ1-1; lacking DNA, the TRBD1 call made by TCRdb goes unchecked. CDR1 SEHNR and CDR2 FQNEAQ come from the germline V gene (reference sequence). CDR3 size: 14 residues. CDR3 amino acids: CASSFEGGGTEAFF.

This chain links TRBV19 with TRBJ1-1. CDR1 LNHDA and CDR2 SQIVND come from the germline V gene (reference sequence). The CDR3 runs 12 residues. The CDR3: CASSIETDEAFF.

The chain carries TRBV3-1 and TRBJ2-2; TCRdb picks TRBD1, but there is no DNA to check that call. Germline V lookup: CDR1 LGHDT, CDR2 YNNKEL (reference sequence). The CDR3 loop spans 16 amino acids. CDR3 loop: CASSQGDRAQTGELFF. The variable domain in full, completed from reference TRBV3-1 and TRBJ2-2, reads DTAVSQTPKYLVTQMGNDKSIKCEQNLGHDTMYWYKQDSKKFLKIMFSYNNKELIINETVPNRFSPKSPDKAHLNLHINSLELGDSAVYFCASSQGDRAQTGELFFGEGSRLTVL.

The J gene is TRBJ2-7, the V gene TRBV4-3. Germline V CDR1 and CDR2: LGHNA, YSLEER. There are 13 residues in the CDR3. Here the CDR3 reads CASSQDRFYEQYF.

The gene calls are TRBV2 and TRBJ1-2. Per germline, CDR1 SNHLY and CDR2 FYNNEI. This CDR3 contains 13 residues. Here the CDR3 reads CASTRRNVDGYTF.

J is TRBJ2-3 and V is TRBV7-3; as DNA is missing, the TRBD1 call by TCRdb cannot be tested. This CDR3 comprises 14 residues. Germline V CDR1 and CDR2: SGHTA, FQGTGA. The CDR3 is CASSSSPDTDTQYF.

This sequence joins TRBV10-1 and TRBJ1-1; TCRdb picks TRBD1, but there is no DNA to check that call. CDR1 is WNHNN, CDR2 SYGVQD, per germline (reference sequence). The CDR3 sequence is 14 residues long. CDR3 loop: CASSEDRLNTEAFF.

The gene calls are TRBV29-1 and TRBJ2-1; TCRdb proposes TRBD2, but this gene call is untestable without DNA. The CDR3 loop spans 13 amino acids. The germline CDR1 and CDR2 sequences are SQVTM and ANQGSEA. The CDR3 reads CSVEVLAGGEQFF.

The chain joins TRBV5-5 to TRBJ1-5; TCRdb proposes TRBD1, but this gene call is untestable without DNA. Per germline, CDR1 SGHKS and CDR2 YYEKEE (reference sequence). CDR3 length equals 14 residues. This CDR3 is CASSPGNGIQPQHF.

V usage is TRBV15 and J usage is TRBJ1-2; the D call of TRBD1 rests on TCRdb alone, since no DNA is present to check it. Germline V lookup: CDR1 LNHNV, CDR2 YYDKDF (reference sequence). This CDR3 contains 13 residues. The CDR3 region is CATSRDTGSGYTF.

The chain uses TRBV13 and TRBJ1-3. This CDR3 has 14 amino acids. The V gene's germline CDR1 is PRHDT and CDR2 FYEKMQ (reference sequence). CDR3 loop: CASSALNSGNTIYF.

The rearrangement joins TRBV5-1 to TRBJ2-3; TCRdb calls TRBD2, which cannot be checked without DNA. The CDR3 covers 15 residues. CDR1 SGHRS and CDR2 YFSETQ come from the germline V gene. The CDR3: CASETAGGGTDTQYF.

V gene TRBV10-3 combines with J gene TRBJ2-5; TCRdb's D call of TRBD2 is untestable without DNA. Germline values: CDR1 ENHRY, CDR2 SYGVKD. The CDR3 is 17 residues long. The CDR3 here is CAISESTGTSGEGTQYF.